The present entry profiles one T cell receptor (beta chain) with its context. Its specific antigen is unknown. It has no much larger one-base neighbor in the sample; base qualities were not kept. This entry is derived from a study of shared clonotypes between healthy human individuals (TCRdb year 2020). Regarding the complete study: The cohort comprised a couple of women and a few men aged 18 to 49 years. For each donor, CD4 naive and CD4 memory were each given three plates, CD8 naive was given two plates, and CD8 memory was given one plate. To estimate repertoire size and how much clonotype sharing occurs between individuals, the study deeply sequenced the blood TCR repertoires of about five healthy adults. Different laboratories and diverse techniques were used to prepare libraries and sequence TCR repertoires, to increase sequencing depth and limit assay-specific biases. Between about 0.8 and 9 billion PBMCs per donor were obtained by leukapheresis.

The donors were healthy, HIV-negative adults with no recently reported acute infections or vaccinations. Only Caucasian adults living in Nashville, Tennessee, USA were represented among the donors. CD4+ T cells were enriched through magnetic negative selection, after which naive cells were positively selected on CD45RA and the remaining negative fraction served as the memory subset. After blood collection by leukapheresis, PBMCs were isolated using Ficoll-Histopaque density gradient centrifugation and then cryopreserved in the vapor phase of liquid nitrogen. Purity and quantity of every magnetically sorted T cell population were checked by analytical flow cytometry. Genomic DNA was isolated from each sorted fraction and quantified by UV absorbance on a Nanodrop 2000c. The CDR3 starts with the cysteine, ends with the phenylalanine, and has 15 residues. Here the CDR3 DNA is all that survives: 45 bases in frame from base 1. From the germline V gene, CDR1 is SGHAT and CDR2 is FQNNGV. For this chain, trimming is 6 bases at the V end and 7 bases at the J end, and the number of junction bases without a gene match is 12.

Overall study outcomes, separate from this receptor: Naive subsets generally had larger estimated clonotype richness than memory subsets did. Across four donors, approximately 5% of naive CD4, around 3.3% of naive CD8, approximately 2.5% of memory CD4, and 0.4% of memory CD8 clonotypes were shared. Rarefaction of sorted-subset datasets indicated incomplete sequencing despite the large sequencing depth. Based on pairwise subsampling, the degree of clonotype sharing among donors was expected to be affected by sequencing depth. Compared with non-shared clonotypes, clonotypes shared by all four sorted-subset donors had higher generation probabilities. The small number of donors limited the genetic and exposure-history diversity represented. Only blood was sampled, and tissue TCR repertoires likely differ from those in blood.

Using the deep immunoSEQ assay, multiplex PCR amplified TCR CDR3 regions from genomic DNA. Extracted genomic DNA from each cell subset was distributed evenly across all wells of several immunoSEQ 96-well plates, and each plate was treated as a replicate. Each replicate PCR for sorted subsets received around 210 ng genomic DNA, equal to 28,000 or so T cell genomes. Purified libraries were measured with a Qubit 3.0 fluorometer, size-checked on a Bioanalyzer 2100, and measured again with the KAPA Library Quantification kit. A separate single-read 150-cycle Illumina NextSeq 550 flow cell was used to sequence each immunoSEQ 96-well plate. The source study handled its data this way. Because the immunoSEQ output held only junctional sequences and lacked quality scores, the filtering could not match the filtering applied to full-length reads. To assign V/J genes and CDR3, sequences were annotated against IMGT germline references using PyIR, a Python wrapper for IgBLAST v1.9. Reads with weak V/J assignments (E-value above 1e-6), missing CDR3, stop codons, out-of-frame junctions, or ambiguous translated residues were removed. V3J clonotypes were defined as sequences sharing the same inferred V gene, J gene, and CDR3 amino acid sequence. The percentage overlap between two repertoires was calculated by dividing the number of shared unique clonotypes by the size of the smaller repertoire. Three approaches were used to assess repertoire richness: RTK rarefaction, the Chao1 estimator, and Recon v2.1 estimates of unobserved clonotypes. OLGA was used to compute generation probabilities for all TCRbeta clonotypes that the gDNA method yielded from a handful of donors. The clones in this table, taken by TCRdb from immuneACCESS, are in-frame only. Not every clone is retained; where verified, under half of the shortfall comes from an unresolved V gene, and the cause of the rest is unknown. V and J calls and clone size are as listed in that table; D and trimming were resolved from the DNA. The sample table shows roughly 2.4 million clones, and around 95% are seen once. The leading ten clones occupy 0.1% to 0.15% of the sample.

This clonotype was obtained from a man aged 18 to 30 in good health. What was sequenced was naive CD4+ T cells sorted from blood. The cell subset or site tag for this specimen amounts to: CD45RA+ positively selected. Recombination joined TRBV11-2 with TRBJ1-5; 7 central nucleotides agree with TRBD1. DNA sequence: TGTGCCAGCAGTCCGGGACAGTTTGTTACCCAGCCCCAGCATTTT. Its translation is CASSPGQFVTQPQHF.